The clone carrying this TCR beta chain has a count of ten or more. What it recognizes is unknown. This entry comes from a study of CD8 T cells in ankylosing spondylitis. Broader study findings: Earlier literature documents some of the motif variants in reactive arthritis synovial fluid and blood.

This CDR3 is built from 16 residues. Germline CDR1 reads SGDLS; CDR2 reads YYNGEE. The V gene end was trimmed by 0 bases and the J gene end by 4 bases; junction bases not matched to a gene: 7. Molecular-barcoded quantitative 5'-RACE produced these TCR beta libraries. TCRdb ran MiXCR on the 5' RACE reads and lists one entry per CDR3 protein. The sample holds approximately 24,000 distinct CDR3 sequences, roughly 2.4% seen once. The clonotype originates from a female donor with ankylosing spondylitis or in good health (not recorded which). Sequenced: blood, either unsorted or a sorted T cell fraction (not recorded which). This sequence joins TRBV9 and TRBJ2-3; 8 nucleotides agree with TRBD2. The CDR3 DNA sequence: TGTGCCAGCAGCGTAGTTGAGCGGGGGAACTCAGATACGCAGTATTTT. This translates into CASSVVERGNSDTQYF.